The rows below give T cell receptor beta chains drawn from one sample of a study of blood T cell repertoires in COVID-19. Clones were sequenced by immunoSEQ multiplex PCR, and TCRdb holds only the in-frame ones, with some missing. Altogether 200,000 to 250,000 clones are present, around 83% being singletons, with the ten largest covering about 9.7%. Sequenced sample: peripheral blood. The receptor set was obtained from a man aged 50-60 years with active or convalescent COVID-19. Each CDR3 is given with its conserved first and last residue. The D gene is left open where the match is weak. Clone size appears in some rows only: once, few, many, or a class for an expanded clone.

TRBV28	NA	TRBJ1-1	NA	TGTGCCAGCAGTGCCCGTAGGGAGGCTTTCTTT	CASSARREAFF
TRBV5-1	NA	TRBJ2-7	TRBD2	TGCGCCAGCAGCTTGCGGCTAGCGGGCGAGCAGTACTTC	CASSLRLAGEQYF
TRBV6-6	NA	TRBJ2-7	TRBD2	TGTGCCAGCAGGCTAGCGGGACCCTACGAGCAGTACTTC	CASRLAGPYEQYF
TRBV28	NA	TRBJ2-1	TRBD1	TGTGCCAGCAGCCTAAACAGGGGGCCTCGGAACAATGAGCAGTTCTTC	CASSLNRGPRNNEQFF
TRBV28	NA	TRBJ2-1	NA	TGTGCCAGCAACCAACTATCGGGCTCCTACAATGAGCAGTTCTTC	CASNQLSGSYNEQFF
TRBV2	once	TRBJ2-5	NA	TGTGCCAGCAGGGGCGAAGAGACCCAGTACTTC	CASRGEETQYF
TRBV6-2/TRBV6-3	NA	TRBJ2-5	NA	TGTGCCAGCAGTACCCGGGGTTTGGAGACCCAGTACTTC	CASSTRGLETQYF
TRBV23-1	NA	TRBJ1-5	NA	TGCGCCAGCAGTCAATCGAGGGCTGGGTCCCGGCCCCAGCATTTT	CASSQSRAGSRPQHF
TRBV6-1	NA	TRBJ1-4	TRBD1	TGTGCCAGCAGTGAGACAGGGGGGGAAAAACTGTTTTTT	CASSETGGEKLFF
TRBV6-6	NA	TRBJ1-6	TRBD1	TGTGCCAGCAGTGCTACAGGGGCTTTAGGTAATTCACCCCTCCACTTT	CASSATGALGNSPLHF
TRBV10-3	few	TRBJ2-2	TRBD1	TGTGCCATCCGACCTAGACAGGGGGCGCAGGACACCGGGGAGCTGTTTTTT	CAIRPRQGAQDTGELFF
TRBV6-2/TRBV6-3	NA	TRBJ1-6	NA	TGTGCCAGCAGTTACACTACCCAACCTTCACCCCTCCACTTT	CASSYTTQPSPLHF
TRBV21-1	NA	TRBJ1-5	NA	TGTGCCAGCAGCAAAGGGGCAGGGAAGGGTCAGCCCCAGCATTTT	CASSKGAGKGQPQHF
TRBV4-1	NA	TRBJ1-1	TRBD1	TGCGCCAGCAGCCAAGCCGACAGGGCTAACACTGAAGCTTTCTTT	CASSQADRANTEAFF
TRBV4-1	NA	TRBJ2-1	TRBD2	TGCGCCAGCAGTCTAAGGACTAGCGGGATTTACAATGAGCAGTTCTTC	CASSLRTSGIYNEQFF
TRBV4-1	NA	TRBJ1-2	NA	TGCGCCAGCAGCCAAGACCAGGCCCCGGGGTATGGCTACACCTTC	CASSQDQAPGYGYTF
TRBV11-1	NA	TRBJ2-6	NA	TGTGCCAGCAGCCCTAGCCGGGCCAACGTCCTGACTTTC	CASSPSRANVLTF
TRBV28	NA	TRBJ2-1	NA	TGTGCCAGCAGTTTGGCCAGATTCTACAATGAGCAGTTCTTC	CASSLARFYNEQFF
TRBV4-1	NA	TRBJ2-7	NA	TGCGCCAGCAGCCAGCAACCGGACGCTTCGGGGGAGCAGTACTTC	CASSQQPDASGEQYF
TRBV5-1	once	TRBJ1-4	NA	TGCGCCAGCAGCTTGCAGGGCTGGGATGAAAAACTGTTTTTT	CASSLQGWDEKLFF
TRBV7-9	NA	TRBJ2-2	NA	TGTGCCAGCAGCTTAGGTTGGGGGGGCCCGGCCGGGGAGCTGTTTTTT	CASSLGWGGPAGELFF
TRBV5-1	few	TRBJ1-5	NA	TGCGCCAGCAGCCTAACGGGACTCAGCAATCAGCCCCAGCATTTT	CASSLTGLSNQPQHF
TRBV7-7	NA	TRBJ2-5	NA	TGTGCTAGCAGCGCCACGGGACTTAAAGGGGAGACCCAGTACTTC	CASSATGLKGETQYF
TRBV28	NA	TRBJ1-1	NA	TGTGCCAGCAGGGGGGGGATCGTGAACACTGAAGCTTTCTTT	CASRGGIVNTEAFF
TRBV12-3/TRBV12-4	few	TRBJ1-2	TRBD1	TGTGCCAGCAGTCAGAAACAGGGGTATGGCTACACCTTC	CASSQKQGYGYTF
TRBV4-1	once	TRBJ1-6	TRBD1	TGCGCCAGCAGCCAGCCGACAGGGCGTTTTGTAGAGCGGACCCTCCACTTT	CASSQPTGRFVERTLHF
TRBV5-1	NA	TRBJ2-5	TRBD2	TGCGCCAGCAGCTGGGGGGGGACTAGAGAAGAGACCCAGTACTTC	CASSWGGTREETQYF
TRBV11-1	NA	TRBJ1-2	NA	TGTGCCAGCAGCTTAGGCCGGGACTATGGCTACACCTTC	CASSLGRDYGYTF
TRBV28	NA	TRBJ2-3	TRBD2	TGTGCCAGCAGTACCGTGGCGGGGGTCACAGATACGCAGTATTTT	CASSTVAGVTDTQYF
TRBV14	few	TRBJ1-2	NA	TGTGCCAGCAGCCAAGATCTAACGACAGACAACTATGGCTACACCTTC	CASSQDLTTDNYGYTF
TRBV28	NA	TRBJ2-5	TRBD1	TGTGCCAGCAGTTTTATGACAGGGAGTCCGGTAGAGACCCAGTACTTC	CASSFMTGSPVETQYF
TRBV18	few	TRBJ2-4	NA	TGTGCCAGCTCACCGGGGGGTGAAGGAAACATTCAGTACTTC	CASSPGGEGNIQYF
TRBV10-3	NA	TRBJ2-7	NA	TGTGCCATCAGTGGGGGCGCAAACGACGTCGAGCAGTACTTC	CAISGGANDVEQYF
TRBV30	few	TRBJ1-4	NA	TGTGCCTGGAGTGGTGGGCAGCCGAATGAAAAACTGTTTTTT	CAWSGGQPNEKLFF
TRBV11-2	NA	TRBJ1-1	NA	TGTGCCAGCAGCTTACCAGGCATGAACACTGAAGCTTTCTTT	CASSLPGMNTEAFF
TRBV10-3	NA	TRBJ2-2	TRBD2	TGTGCCATCAGTGATAGTGGGCTAGCGGCTAACACCGGGGAGCTGTTTTTT	CAISDSGLAANTGELFF
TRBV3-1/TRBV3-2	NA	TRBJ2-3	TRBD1	TGTGCCAGCAGCCAGGGGACAGGGGGCCATACGCAGTATTTT	CASSQGTGGHTQYF
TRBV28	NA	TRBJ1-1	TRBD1	TGTGCCAGCAGTTCGGGACAGGGCACTGAAGCTTTCTTT	CASSSGQGTEAFF
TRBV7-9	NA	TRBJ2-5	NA	TGTGCCAGCAGCCCGTTGGAGGAGACCCAGTACTTC	CASSPLEETQYF
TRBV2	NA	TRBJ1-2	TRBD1	TGTGCCAGCAGTGGGGACAGTAAAGGAGGGGGCTACACCTTC	CASSGDSKGGGYTF
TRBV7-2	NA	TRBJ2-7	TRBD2	TGTGCCAGCAGCGGGACTAGCGGGAGTAAGCAGTACTTC	CASSGTSGSKQYF
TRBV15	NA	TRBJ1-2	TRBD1	TGTGCCACCAGCAGAGCTCTCGGACAGGGGAGCTATGGCTACACCTTC	CATSRALGQGSYGYTF
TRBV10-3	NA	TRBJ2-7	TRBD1	TGTGCCACCGGGACAGGGAGCGAGCAGTACTTC	CATGTGSEQYF
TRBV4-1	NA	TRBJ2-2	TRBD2	TGCGCCCGCAGCCATGGGGCTTTGCGGGGGGGGAGCACCGGGGAGCTGTTTTTT	CARSHGALRGGSTGELFF
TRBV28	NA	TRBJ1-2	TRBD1	TGTGCCAGCAGCTGGGACAGTCGGGGCTACACCTTC	CASSWDSRGYTF
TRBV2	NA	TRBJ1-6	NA	TGTGCCAGCAGTGAAAGACTCGGGGAGAATTCACCCCTCCACTTT	CASSERLGENSPLHF
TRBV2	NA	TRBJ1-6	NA	TGTGCCAGCCGCGGGGGGGTAAGGTCACCCCTCCACTTT	CASRGGVRSPLHF
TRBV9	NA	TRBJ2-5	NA	TGTGCCAGCAGCGTAGCGTACTGGACAGAACAAGAGACCCAGTACTTC	CASSVAYWTEQETQYF
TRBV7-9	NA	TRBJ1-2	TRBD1	TGTGCCAGCAGCTTTGGACAGGGGGATGGCTACACCTTC	CASSFGQGDGYTF
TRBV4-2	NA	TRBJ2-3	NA	TGTGCCAGCAGCCACTCTCAGGTTAGGACAGATACGCAGTATTTT	CASSHSQVRTDTQYF
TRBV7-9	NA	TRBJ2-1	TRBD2	TGTGCCAGCAGCTTAGGACTAGCACCTCACAATGAGCAGTTCTTC	CASSLGLAPHNEQFF
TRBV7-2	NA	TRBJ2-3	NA	TGTGCCAGCAGCCCGACAGGAGATACGCAGTATTTT	CASSPTGDTQYF
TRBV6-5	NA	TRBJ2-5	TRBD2	TGTGCCAGCAGTTACTCTTCGGGGGGGCCGGAGACCCAGTACTTC	CASSYSSGGPETQYF
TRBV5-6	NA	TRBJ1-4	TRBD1	TGTGCCAGCAGTTCTACCGGGACAGGGGGAGAAAAACTGTTTTTT	CASSSTGTGGEKLFF
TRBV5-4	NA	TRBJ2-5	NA	TGTGCCAGCAGCTTGCCTAGTGGGGAGACCCAGTACTTC	CASSLPSGETQYF
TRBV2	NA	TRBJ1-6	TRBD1	TGTGCCAGCAGCCGGGACAGGGAGGGGGTCCTCCGGTTT	CASSRDREGVLRF